Below are 10 T cell receptor beta chains sequenced from a single sample in a study of TIL therapy for anti-PD-1-resistant metastatic lung cancer (dated by TCRdb to the early 2020s). TCR beta CDR3 regions were amplified from genomic DNA by bias-controlled multiplex PCR with the immunoSEQ v3 hsTCRB kit. TCRdb re-hosts the immuneACCESS table, in-frame sequences only. Its copies lack some clones; in the studies checked, an unresolved V gene accounts for under half of them, and the cause for the rest is not known. Recorded for this sample are approximately 45,000 clones; around 80% of them occurred a single time. The top ten clones comprise roughly 16% of the sample. The sample's time point, from its label and the paper: pre-treatment sample, taken before nivolumab and TIL therapy. This specimen was blood, taken at baseline. These receptors were obtained from an older man with non-small cell lung cancer.

The chain combines TRBV5-4 with TRBJ1-2; 9 bases are a match to TRBD1. V gave up 4 bases and J gave up 7 bases; unmatched junction bases: 11. CDR1 is SGHNT and CDR2 is YYREEE in the germline V gene (reference sequence). There are 15 residues in the CDR3. CDR3 residues: CASSREGTGLSGYTF. The CDR3 DNA reads as TGTGCCAGCAGCAGGGAGGGGACAGGGTTGTCTGGCTACACCTTC. Full variable domain (outside the CDR3, taken from reference TRBV5-4 and TRBJ1-2): ETGVTQSPTHLIKTRGQQVTLRCSSQSGHNTVSWYQQALGQGPQFIFQYYREEENGRGNFPPRFSGLQFPNYSSELNVNALELDDSALYLCASSREGTGLSGYTFGSGTRLTVV.

The rearrangement links TRBV7-2 to TRBJ2-7, with D unresolved. This CDR3 has 14 residues. Germline V lookup: CDR1 SGHTA, CDR2 FQGNSA. V gave up 7 bases and J gave up 1 base, with 14 bases separating them. The CDR3 sequence: CASIDTRSSYEQYF. CDR3 bases: TGTGCCAGCATAGACACCCGAAGTTCCTACGAGCAGTACTTC.

This clone has just one count. CDR3: CASSQEGSGRASTDTQYF. CDR3 sequence (DNA): TGTGCCAGCAGCCAAGAGGGAAGCGGGAGGGCTAGCACAGATACGCAGTATTTT. V and J are TRBV4-2 and TRBJ2-3; TRBD2 agrees at 10 bases. The CDR3 is 18 amino acids. Germline V gene data show CDR1 as LGHNA and CDR2 as YNFKEQ. J lost 0 bases, V lost 0 bases, and 6 bases had no gene match.

The chain couples TRBV7-8 to TRBJ1-2, with TRBD1 matching over 8 bases. The CDR3 length is 14 residues. The germline CDR1 and CDR2 sequences are SGHVS and FQNEAQ. V lost 5 bases, J lost 0 bases, and 2 bases stayed unmatched. The CDR3 nucleotides are TGTGCCAGCAGCCCGACAGGGGCTAACTATGGCTACACCTTC. Its translation is CASSPTGANYGYTF.

This chain joins TRBV6-5 and TRBJ2-4; TRBD2 aligns across 7 bases. CDR1 and CDR2 from the germline V gene are MNHEY and SVGAGI. Trimming removed 5 bases from V and 2 bases from J; junction bases left unmatched: 6. The CDR3 spans 15 residues. CDR3 protein: CASSRVGTTKNIQYF. The DNA of the CDR3 is TGTGCCAGCAGTCGGGTCGGGACTACCAAAAACATTCAGTACTTC.

This chain links TRBV18 with TRBJ2-5; D is undetermined. Trimming took off 2 bases at V and 2 bases at J, with 9 bases between the two ends. In germline, CDR1 is KGHSH, CDR2 LQKENI. This CDR3 region has 14 residues. The CDR3 DNA reads as TGTGCCAGCTCACCAACGGAACCTCAAGAGACCCAGTACTTC. Encoded protein: CASSPTEPQETQYF.

The rearrangement links TRBV7-3 to TRBJ2-5; D may be TRBD1 (5 bases). The germline gives CDR1 SGHTA, CDR2 FQGTGA. The CDR3 has 12 residues. V was clipped by 2 bases and J by 9 bases, with 10 bases between them. Here the CDR3 reads CASSLHPGPQYF. CDR3 bases: TGTGCCAGCAGCTTACACCCAGGGCCCCAGTACTTC.

V usage is TRBV10-2 and J usage is TRBJ2-2, with D uncertain. V was clipped by 0 bases and J by 6 bases, with 8 bases between them. The germline V gene encodes CDR1 WSHSY and CDR2 SAAADI. This CDR3 comprises 14 residues. The CDR3, as DNA: TGCGCCAGCAGTGAGTCGATGGTTTCCGGGGAGCTGTTTTTT. It specifies CASSESMVSGELFF.

This chain links TRBV6-4 with TRBJ1-1; D ambiguous. The germline CDR1 and CDR2 sequences are MRHNA and SNTAGT. The CDR3 has 15 amino acids. V lost 3 bases and J lost 1, with 12 bases in between. The CDR3 spells CASSEWTDKNTEAFF. CDR3 nucleotides: TGTGCCAGCAGTGAATGGACCGACAAGAACACTGAAGCTTTCTTT.

The chain has TRBV19 and TRBJ2-2; D is uncertain. The CDR3 loop spans 14 amino acids. CDR1 is LNHDA, CDR2 SQIVND, per germline (reference sequence). V gave up 5 bases and J gave up 1 base, with 8 bases separating them. The CDR3 DNA follows: TGTGCCAGTAGTTCCGGGTGGAACACCGGGGAGCTGTTTTTT. It yields the protein CASSSGWNTGELFF.